The next 8 T cell receptor beta chains were all read from a single sample in a study of blood T cell repertoires in COVID-19 (dated by TCRdb to 2018 to 2020). The library was built by means of the immunoSEQ multiplex PCR assay. TCRdb obtained this table from immuneACCESS and retained in-frame rearrangements with V and J assigned. These tables miss some clones; where compared with another copy, unresolved V genes account for less than half of the shortfall, and the remainder is unexplained. In all, the sample holds nearly 300,000 clones, and about 91% of those were seen once. The ten largest clones represent approximately 7.2% of the sample. Input material: peripheral blood. These TCRs come from a woman aged 25 to 39 who had recovered from COVID-19.

This chain connects TRBV3-1 (or the pseudogene TRBV3-2) to TRBJ2-3; 7 nucleotides match TRBD2. The germline V gene has CDR1 LGHDT and CDR2 YNNKEL (reference sequence). The CDR3 is made up of 17 amino acids. Trimming at V came to 4 bases and at J to 2 bases, leaving 12 bases not matched to a gene. For the CDR3, the DNA is TGTGCCAGCAGCCGTGGACTAGTTCGACTGGACACAGATACGCAGTATTTT. Protein: CASSRGLVRLDTDTQYF.

The rearrangement uses TRBV29-1 and TRBJ1-1; 7 nucleotides match TRBD1. CDR3 length equals 12 residues. The V gene end was trimmed by 7 bases and the J gene end by 4 bases; junction bases not matched to a gene: 6. Germline CDR1 reads SQVTM; CDR2 reads ANQGSEA. In nucleotides, the CDR3 is TGCAGCGGAAACAGGGGAGGCACTGAAGCTTTCTTT. Protein product: CSGNRGGTEAFF.

The chain combines TRBV6-2 or TRBV6-3 with TRBJ1-2; no clear D. CDR1 and CDR2 from the germline V gene are MNHEY and SVGEGT. Trimming took 2 bases from V and 4 from J, leaving 11 bases between them. This CDR3 has 14 residues. CDR3 coding DNA: TGTGCCAGCAGTTACGGTAGCAGCCCCTATGGCTACACCTTC. Translating gives CASSYGSSPYGYTF.

This chain connects TRBV19 to TRBJ1-5; 9 bases line up with TRBD1. V lost 6 bases and J lost 5; bases outside the gene matches: 14. CDR3 size: 17 residues. Germline V CDR1 and CDR2: LNHDA, SQIVND (reference sequence). The CDR3, as DNA: TGTGCCAGTAGAAAAGGCAGAGACAGGGGGAGGGATCAGCCCCAGCATTTT. This gives the protein CASRKGRDRGRDQPQHF.

The CDR3 DNA sequence: TGTGCCAGCAGCTTACCACAGGACAGGGGGCGTGAAAAACTGTTTTTT. Residues: CASSLPQDRGREKLFF. V is TRBV7-2 and J is TRBJ1-4; 11 positions match TRBD1. The CDR3 consists of 16 residues. The germline gives CDR1 SGHTA, CDR2 FQGNSA. V lost 2 bases, J lost 7 bases, and 6 bases stayed unmatched.

The chain couples TRBV27 to TRBJ1-2; 8 bases are shared with TRBD1. Germline loops: CDR1 MNHEY, CDR2 SMNVEV (reference sequence). The CDR3 runs 13 residues. The trim removed 5 bases at V and 5 bases at J, leaving 4 bases unmatched. CDR3 sequence (DNA): TGTGCCAGCAGTGCCACAGGGGGGTATGGCTACACCTTC. It specifies CASSATGGYGYTF.

The table lists this clone with a few counts. The chain recombines TRBV28 with TRBJ2-3; tentatively, D is TRBD2 (5 bases). This CDR3 is 14 amino acids long. V was clipped by 7 bases and J by 1 base, with 12 bases between them. Germline lookup yields CDR1 MDHEN and CDR2 SYDVKM. CDR3 in amino acids: CASMGSAGTDTQYF. The CDR3 DNA sequence: TGTGCCAGCATGGGTAGCGCGGGCACAGATACGCAGTATTTT.

The CDR3 sequence: CASSLGTSGGLPDRTDTQYF. The CDR3 nucleotides are TGCGCCAGCAGCTTGGGAACTAGCGGGGGGTTGCCCGACCGCACAGATACGCAGTATTTT. The J gene is TRBJ2-3, the V gene TRBV5-1, with 12 nucleotides matching TRBD2. The germline gives CDR1 SGHRS, CDR2 YFSETQ. This CDR3 spans 20 amino acids. J gave up 1 base and V 0 bases, and 12 bases lay outside the gene matches.